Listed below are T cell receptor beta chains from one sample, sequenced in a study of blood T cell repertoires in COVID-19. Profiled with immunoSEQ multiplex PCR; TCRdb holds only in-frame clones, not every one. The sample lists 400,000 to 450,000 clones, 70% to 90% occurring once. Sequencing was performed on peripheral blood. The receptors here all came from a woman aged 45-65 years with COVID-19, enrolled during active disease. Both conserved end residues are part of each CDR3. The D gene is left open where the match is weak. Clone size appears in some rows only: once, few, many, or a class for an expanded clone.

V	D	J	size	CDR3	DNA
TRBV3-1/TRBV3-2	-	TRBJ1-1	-	CASSQSTEAFF	TGTGCCAGCAGCCAGAGTACTGAAGCTTTCTTT
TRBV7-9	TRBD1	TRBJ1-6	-	CASSLIQGPNSPLHF	TGTGCCAGCAGCTTAATACAGGGGCCTAATTCACCCCTCCACTTT
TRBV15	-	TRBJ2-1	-	CATSKASHGNEQFF	TGTGCCACCAGCAAAGCTAGTCATGGCAATGAGCAGTTCTTC
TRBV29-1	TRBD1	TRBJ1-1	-	CSVETGSYGWAFF	TGCAGCGTTGAGACAGGGTCTTATGGGTGGGCTTTCTTT
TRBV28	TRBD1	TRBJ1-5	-	CASSPGTDTYSNQPQHF	TGTGCCAGCAGCCCCGGGACAGACACTTATAGCAATCAGCCCCAGCATTTT
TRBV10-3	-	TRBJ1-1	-	CAISDPLTGRGDTEAFF	TGTGCCATCAGTGACCCGCTAACAGGTCGCGGGGACACTGAAGCTTTCTTT
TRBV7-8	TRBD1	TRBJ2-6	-	CASSFRDRVISGANVLTF	TGTGCCAGCAGCTTCCGGGACAGGGTGATCTCTGGGGCCAACGTCCTGACTTTC
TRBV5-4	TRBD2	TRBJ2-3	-	CASSPSGGDTQYF	TGTGCCAGCAGCCCGAGCGGGGGAGATACGCAGTATTTT
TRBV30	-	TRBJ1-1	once	CAWSVHFNTEAFF	TGTGCCTGGAGTGTCCATTTTAACACTGAAGCTTTCTTT
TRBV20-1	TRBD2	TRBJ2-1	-	CSASDSGGAYNEQFF	TGCAGTGCTAGTGATTCCGGGGGGGCCTACAATGAGCAGTTCTTC
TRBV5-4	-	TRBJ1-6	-	CASSTSEPYNSPLHF	TGTGCCAGCAGTACCTCCGAGCCTTATAATTCACCCCTCCACTTT
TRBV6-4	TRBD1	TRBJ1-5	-	CASRGDRGDQPQHF	TGTGCCAGCAGGGGGGACAGGGGTGATCAGCCCCAGCATTTT
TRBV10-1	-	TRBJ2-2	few	CASREGASTGELFF	TGCGCCAGCAGGGAGGGGGCGAGCACCGGGGAGCTGTTTTTT
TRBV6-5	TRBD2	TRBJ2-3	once	CASSSGTSGGWDTQYF	TGTGCCAGCAGTTCCGGGACTAGCGGGGGGTGGGATACGCAGTATTTT
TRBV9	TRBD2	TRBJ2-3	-	CASSGGAGGDTDTQYF	TGTGCCAGCAGCGGAGGCGCGGGGGGGGACACAGATACGCAGTATTTT
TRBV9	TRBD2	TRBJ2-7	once	CASSPRLADSSYEQYF	TGTGCCAGCAGCCCCCGACTAGCGGATAGCTCCTACGAGCAGTACTTC
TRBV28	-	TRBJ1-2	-	CASSFHSYGYTF	TGTGCCAGCAGTTTCCACTCTTATGGCTACACCTTC